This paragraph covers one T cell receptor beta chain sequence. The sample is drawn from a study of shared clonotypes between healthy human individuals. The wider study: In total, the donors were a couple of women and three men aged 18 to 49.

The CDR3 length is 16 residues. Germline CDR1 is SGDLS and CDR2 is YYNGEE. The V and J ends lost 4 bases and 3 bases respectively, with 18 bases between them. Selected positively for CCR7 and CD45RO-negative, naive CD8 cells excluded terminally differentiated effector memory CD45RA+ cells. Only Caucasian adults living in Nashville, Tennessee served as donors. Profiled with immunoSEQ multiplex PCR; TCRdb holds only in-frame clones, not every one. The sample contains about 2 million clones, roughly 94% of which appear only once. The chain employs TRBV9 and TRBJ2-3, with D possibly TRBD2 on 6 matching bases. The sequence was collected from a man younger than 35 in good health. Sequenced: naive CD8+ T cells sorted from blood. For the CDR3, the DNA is TGTGCCAGCAGCTCCCCGAGGAGTGCGGGGACAGATACGCAGTATTTT. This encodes CASSSPRSAGTDTQYF.